The 13 T cell receptor beta chains given below trace back to one sample, sequenced in a study of PD-1 blockade in classical Hodgkin lymphoma (dated by TCRdb to 2018 to 2020). The library was generated by the immunoSEQ multiplex PCR assay. TCRdb obtained this table from immuneACCESS and retained in-frame rearrangements with V and J assigned. These tables miss some clones; where compared with another copy, unresolved V genes account for less than half of the shortfall, and the remainder is unexplained. This sample has tens of thousands of clones in its table, and around 67% of those were observed once. The top ten clonotypes cover 13% to 15% of the sample. The sample's time point label, decoded: cycle 2 day 1 (C2D1) of nivolumab. Every trial patient had relapsed following autologous stem cell transplantation, and prior brentuximab vedotin exposure was what differed among cohorts A, B and C. This specimen consisted of peripheral blood mononuclear cells (PBMCs), obtained before the second cycle of nivolumab. Receptors were obtained from a human donor with classical Hodgkin lymphoma.

This clone was picked up a small number of times. V and J are TRBV6-1 and TRBJ1-3; the D is unclear. The CDR3 runs 16 residues. Looked up from germline, CDR1 is MNHNS and CDR2 is SASEGT. The ends were cut back, 3 bases at V and 0 bases at J, with 12 bases in the middle. The CDR3 sequence: CASSDVDPNSGNTIYF. As DNA, the CDR3 is TGTGCCAGCAGTGACGTGGACCCCAACTCTGGAAACACCATATATTTT.

This clone came up a few times. V usage is TRBV4-1 and J usage is TRBJ1-1; no definite D call. This CDR3 spans 15 amino acids. Per the germline V gene, CDR1 is MGHRA and CDR2 is YSYEKL. V was pared by 4 bases and J by 3 bases, with 15 bases between. CDR3 sequence: CASSPFWGLDTEAFF. CDR3 coding DNA: TGCGCCAGCAGCCCATTTTGGGGATTGGACACTGAAGCTTTCTTT.

This clone was observed a single time. The chain carries TRBV15 and TRBJ2-7; D possibly corresponds to TRBD1 (6 bases). V was pared by 2 bases and J by 1 base, with 12 bases between. The germline gives CDR1 LNHNV, CDR2 YYDKDF (reference sequence). The CDR3 spans 15 residues. Here the CDR3 reads CATSRSKDRSYEQYF. The CDR3 DNA reads as TGTGCCACCAGCAGATCCAAGGACAGATCCTACGAGCAGTACTTC.

This chain connects TRBV5-1 to TRBJ2-3; 8 nucleotides agree with TRBD1. The CDR3 has 17 amino acids. Germline V gene sequence: CDR1 SGHRS, CDR2 YFSETQ. The V and J ends lost 2 bases and 3 bases, in that order; junction bases with no gene match: 11. The CDR3 protein is CASSFSGQGLGTDTQYF. CDR3 sequence (DNA): TGCGCCAGCAGCTTTTCCGGACAGGGCCTTGGAACAGATACGCAGTATTTT.

This clone was observed a handful of times. This sequence joins TRBV7-6 and TRBJ1-6; perhaps TRBD1 as D (6 bases). The CDR3 runs 15 residues. The V gene lost 5 bases and the J gene lost 5 bases, with 13 bases spanning the gap. The germline CDR1 and CDR2 sequences are SGHVS and FNYEAQ. CDR3 in amino acids: CASSVGTPDNSPLHF. DNA of the CDR3: TGTGCCAGCAGCGTCGGGACACCGGATAATTCACCCCTCCACTTT.

The chain has TRBV9 and TRBJ2-3; D gene ambiguous. Germline V gene data show CDR1 as SGDLS and CDR2 as YYNGEE. The CDR3 consists of 15 residues. V dropped 2 bases and J dropped 1 base, with 11 bases sitting between them. The CDR3: CASSVDMSRTDTQYF. The DNA of the CDR3 is TGTGCCAGCAGCGTCGACATGTCTCGCACAGATACGCAGTATTTT.

The chain has TRBV4-1 and TRBJ1-4; D remains ambiguous. Germline V gene data show CDR1 as MGHRA and CDR2 as YSYEKL. This CDR3 is 13 amino acids long. Deletions cut 1 base from V and 6 bases from J, with 6 bases between. DNA of the CDR3: TGCGCCAGCAGCCAAGGGTTAGATGAAAAACTGTTTTTT. Its protein is CASSQGLDEKLFF.

This CDR3 reads CASSIVGPGYF. As DNA, the CDR3 is TGTGCCAGTAGTATCGTCGGACCTGGGTATTTT. The rearrangement uses TRBV19 and TRBJ2-3; the D is unclear. Germline V gene data show CDR1 as LNHDA and CDR2 as SQIVND (reference sequence). Trimming cost V 3 bases and J 14 bases, with 12 bases left between them. The CDR3 is 11 amino acids.

This clone was seen only once. The rearrangement uses TRBV12-5 and TRBJ2-5; 8 nucleotides agree with TRBD1. CDR1 and CDR2 (germline): LGHNT, FRNRAP. The CDR3 is 14 residues long. The junction had 3 bases not matched to a gene; V was cut back by 1 base and J by 5 bases. CDR3 DNA: TGTGCTAGTGGTTTGGACGACAGGGGCGAGACCCAGTACTTC. Its protein is CASGLDDRGETQYF. The complete variable domain, with remaining parts taken from reference TRBV12-5 and TRBJ2-5, reads DARVTQTPRHKVTEMGQEVTMRCQPILGHNTVFWYRQTMMQGLELLAYFRNRAPLDDSGMPKDRFSAEMPDATLATLKIQPSEPRDSAVYFCASGLDDRGETQYFGPGTRLLVL.

This CDR3 is CASSPQGNEQFF. Here the CDR3 DNA reads TGTGCCAGCAGCCCCCAGGGCAATGAGCAGTTCTTC. V and J are TRBV7-9 and TRBJ2-1, with D possibly matching TRBD1 (5 bases). Trimming took off 5 bases at V and 6 bases at J, with 8 bases between the two ends. In germline, CDR1 is SEHNR, CDR2 FQNEAQ (reference sequence). The CDR3 has 12 residues. The variable domain in full, completed from reference TRBV7-9 and TRBJ2-1, reads DTGVSQNPRHKITKRGQNVTFRCDPISEHNRLYWYRQTLGQGPEFLTYFQNEAQLEKSRLLSDRFSAERPKGSFSTLEIQRTEQGDSAMYLCASSPQGNEQFFGPGTRLTVL.

The chain uses TRBV4-1 and TRBJ2-3, with TRBD2 matching over 9 bases. The germline CDR1 and CDR2 sequences are MGHRA and YSYEKL. V trimming: 0 bases; J trimming: 5 bases; junction bases outside the gene matches: 12. The CDR3 spans 18 residues. CDR3: CASSQEIAGGPFEDTQYF. CDR3 nucleotides: TGCGCCAGCAGCCAAGAAATCGCGGGGGGGCCGTTCGAAGATACGCAGTATTTT.

In its sample, this clone ranks as medium-sized. This rearrangement joins TRBV19 to TRBJ2-2; D is perhaps TRBD2 (6 bases). This CDR3 comprises 15 residues. The V gene's germline CDR1 is LNHDA and CDR2 SQIVND (reference sequence). Trimming cost V 6 bases and J 3 bases, with 14 bases left between them. This chain's CDR3 is CASRPSALDTGELFF. The CDR3 bases are TGTGCCAGTAGACCTAGCGCCTTGGACACCGGGGAGCTGTTTTTT.

This clone was seen more than once but under ten times. V usage is TRBV29-1 and J usage is TRBJ2-3, with 10 nucleotides matching TRBD2. With V trimmed by 2 bases and J by 5 bases, 4 bases remained unmatched. Germline V gene data show CDR1 as SQVTM and CDR2 as ANQGSEA. The CDR3 consists of 14 residues. The CDR3 spells CSVELAGVGDTQYF. CDR3 DNA: TGCAGCGTTGAACTAGCGGGGGTGGGAGATACGCAGTATTTT.